One T cell receptor beta chain is described in this entry. Antigen specificity is unknown. Assay: immunoSEQ multiplex PCR; the TCRdb copy retains only in-frame clones and omits some. The sample contains 200,000 or so clones, approximately 91% of which appear only once. The entry originates in a study of T cell responses to AZD1222 COVID-19 vaccine. Study as a whole: Second doses were pooled across both intervals (about 4 or about 12 weeks). The study's findings and limits: Targeting of unmutated variant regions was reportedly seen in nearly half of spike-specific TCRs.

Trimming took 1 base from V and 6 from J; bases not matched to a gene: 4. CDR1 is SNHLY, CDR2 FYNNEI, per germline. This CDR3 comprises 15 residues. This clonotype was sampled from an adult in good health. Sequencing used peripheral blood, obtained on day 0 of AZD1222 vaccination. The genes are TRBV2 and TRBJ1-5; 9 bases map to TRBD1. As DNA, the CDR3 is TGTGCCAGCAGTGAAGGGACAGGGGTTTTTCAGCCCCAGCATTTT. As protein: CASSEGTGVFQPQHF.